These T cell receptor beta chains were read from a single sample in a study of blood T cell repertoires in COVID-19. TCRdb keeps only in-frame clones here, not all; method: immunoSEQ multiplex PCR. The profile shows approximately 53,000 clones, about nine tenths of them singletons. The sequenced material came from peripheral blood. Receptors were obtained from a woman of 80 years or more with COVID-19, enrolled during active disease. CDR3s include the opening cysteine and the closing phenylalanine or tryptophan. D genes are given only for firm matches. Clone size, where shown, is once, few, many, or a class for clones that have expanded.

DNA,CDR3,D,size,V,J
TGTGCCAGCAGCAACCCCAGGGGCATCGGGGGCTACACCTTC,CASSNPRGIGGYTF,NA,NA,TRBV6-5,TRBJ1-2
TGTGCCAGCAGCCAAGGGTCTGGGCAGAATGGAAACACCATATATTTT,CASSQGSGQNGNTIYF,NA,NA,TRBV3-1/TRBV3-2,TRBJ1-3
TGTGCCAGCAGCTTCCATCCTGGACAGAATCAAGGAGGAAACACCATATATTTT,CASSFHPGQNQGGNTIYF,NA,NA,TRBV7-6,TRBJ1-3
TGTGCCAGCACCCCCCGGGTGGTAGTTGCAGATACGCAGTATTTT,CASTPRVVVADTQYF,NA,NA,TRBV2,TRBJ2-3
TGTGCCAGTAAACCGGACAGCTCCTACGAGCAGTACTTC,CASKPDSSYEQYF,NA,NA,TRBV6-6,TRBJ2-7
TGTGCCAGCAGTTTTGGGGCTTATCAGCCCCAGCATTTT,CASSFGAYQPQHF,NA,NA,TRBV12-3/TRBV12-4,TRBJ1-5
TGCAGCGTGTTTGGCTTAATTAACACCGGGGAGCTGTTTTTT,CSVFGLINTGELFF,NA,NA,TRBV29-1,TRBJ2-2
TGTGCCAGCAGCCCCAAAACAGCGGGGGGGGCCTACACAGATACGCAGTATTTT,CASSPKTAGGAYTDTQYF,TRBD2,NA,TRBV7-6,TRBJ2-3
TGTGCCAGCAGCTTCCGGCCACAGGGCGGGGAGCTGTTTTTT,CASSFRPQGGELFF,NA,few,TRBV11-2,TRBJ2-2
TGCGCCAGCAGCCCACGGGGGACCCAAGAGACCCAGTACTTC,CASSPRGTQETQYF,NA,once,TRBV4-1,TRBJ2-5
TGCGCCAGCAGCTTGGCGCTAGCGGGGGCTGATACGCAGTATTTT,CASSLALAGADTQYF,TRBD2,once,TRBV5-1,TRBJ2-3